This T cell receptor beta chain was retrieved from a study of cytomegalovirus exposure and HLA in healthy donors. On the study more broadly: Among the approximately 400 genotyped donors, approximately 82% were placed in the Caucasian-associated ancestry cluster.

Trimming stripped 3 bases from V and 0 bases from J, with 7 bases between. The CDR3 totals 14 residues. Looked up from germline, CDR1 is SGDLS and CDR2 is YYNGEE. The PCR made use of 60 Vbeta and 13 Jbeta primers. Repertoires were generated with immunoSEQ multiplex PCR, while TCRdb's copy carries only in-frame clones and drops some. The table has approximately 77,000 clones, around 75% seen once; the top ten hold around 7%. This TCR derives from a woman aged 40 to 49 in good health and CMV-seronegative. The chain employs TRBV9 and TRBJ1-5; the D gene is possibly TRBD1 (6 bases). Sequencing was done on a sample of PBMCs. The CDR3 bases are TGTGCCAGCAGCGCAGGGGTTAGCAATCAGCCCCAGCATTTT. It translates to CASSAGVSNQPQHF. The complete variable domain, with remaining parts taken from reference TRBV9 and TRBJ1-5, reads DSGVTQTPKHLITATGQRVTLRCSPRSGDLSVYWYQQSLDQGLQFLIQYYNGEERAKGNILERFSAQQFPDLHSELNLSSLELGDSALYFCASSAGVSNQPQHFGDGTRLSIL.